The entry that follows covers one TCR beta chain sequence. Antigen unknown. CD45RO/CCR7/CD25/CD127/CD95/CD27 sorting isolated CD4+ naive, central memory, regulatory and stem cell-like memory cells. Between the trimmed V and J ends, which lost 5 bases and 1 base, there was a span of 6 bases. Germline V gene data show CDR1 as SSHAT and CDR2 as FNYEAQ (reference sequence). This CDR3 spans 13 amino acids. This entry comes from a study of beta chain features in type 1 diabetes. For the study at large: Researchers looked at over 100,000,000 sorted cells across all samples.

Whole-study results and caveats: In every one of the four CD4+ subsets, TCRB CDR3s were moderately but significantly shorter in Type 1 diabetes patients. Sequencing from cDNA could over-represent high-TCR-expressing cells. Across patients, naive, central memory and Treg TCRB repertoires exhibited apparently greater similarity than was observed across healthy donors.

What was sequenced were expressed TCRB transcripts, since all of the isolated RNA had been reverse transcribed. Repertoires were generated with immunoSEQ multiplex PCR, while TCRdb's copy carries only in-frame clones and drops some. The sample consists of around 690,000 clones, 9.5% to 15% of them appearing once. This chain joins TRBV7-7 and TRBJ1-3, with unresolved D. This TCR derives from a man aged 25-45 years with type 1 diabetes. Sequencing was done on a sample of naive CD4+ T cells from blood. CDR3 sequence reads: CASSPGSGNTIYF. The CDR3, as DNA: TGTGCCAGCAGCCCGGGGTCTGGAAACACCATATATTTT. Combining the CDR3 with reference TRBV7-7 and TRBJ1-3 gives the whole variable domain GAGVSQSPRYKVTKRGQDVTLRCDPISSHATLYWYQQALGQGPEFLTYFNYEAQPDKSGLPSDRFSAERPEGSISTLTIQRTEQRDSAMYRCASSPGSGNTIYFGEGSWLTVV.